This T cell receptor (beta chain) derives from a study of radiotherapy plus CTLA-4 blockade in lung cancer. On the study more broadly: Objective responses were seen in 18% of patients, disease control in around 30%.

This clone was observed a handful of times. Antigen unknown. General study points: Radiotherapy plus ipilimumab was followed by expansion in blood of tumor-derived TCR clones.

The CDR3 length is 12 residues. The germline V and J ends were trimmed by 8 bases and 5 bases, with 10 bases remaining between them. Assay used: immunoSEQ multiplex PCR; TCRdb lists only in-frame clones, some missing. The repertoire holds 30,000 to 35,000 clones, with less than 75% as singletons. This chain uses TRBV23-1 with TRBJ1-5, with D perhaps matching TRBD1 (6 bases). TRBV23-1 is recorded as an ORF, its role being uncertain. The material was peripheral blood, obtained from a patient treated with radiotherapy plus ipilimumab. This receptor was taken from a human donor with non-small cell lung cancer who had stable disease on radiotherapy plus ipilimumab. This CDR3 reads CASGEGDQPQHF. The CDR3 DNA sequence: TGCGCCAGCGGGGAGGGGGATCAGCCCCAGCATTTT.